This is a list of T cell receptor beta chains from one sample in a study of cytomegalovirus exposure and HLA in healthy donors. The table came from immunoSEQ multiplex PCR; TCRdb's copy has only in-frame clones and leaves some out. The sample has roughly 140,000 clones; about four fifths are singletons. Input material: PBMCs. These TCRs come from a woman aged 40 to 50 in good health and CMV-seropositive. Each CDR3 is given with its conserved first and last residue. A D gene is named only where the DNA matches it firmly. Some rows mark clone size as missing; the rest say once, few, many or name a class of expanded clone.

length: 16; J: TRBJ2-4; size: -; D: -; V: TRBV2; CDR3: CARPGLPKSAKNIQYF; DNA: TGTGCCAGGCCGGGACTCCCGAAATCAGCCAAAAACATTCAGTACTTC
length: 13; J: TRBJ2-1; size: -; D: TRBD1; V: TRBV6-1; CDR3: CASTRDRYNEQFF; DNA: TGTGCCAGCACCCGGGACAGATACAATGAGCAGTTCTTC
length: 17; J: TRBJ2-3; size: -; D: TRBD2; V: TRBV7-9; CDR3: CASSKGTSGLSTDTQYF; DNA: TGTGCCAGCAGTAAAGGGACTAGCGGCTTGAGCACAGATACGCAGTATTTT
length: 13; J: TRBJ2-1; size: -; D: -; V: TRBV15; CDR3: CASRGGSYNEQFF; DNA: TGTGCCTCCCGAGGCGGTTCCTACAATGAGCAGTTCTTC
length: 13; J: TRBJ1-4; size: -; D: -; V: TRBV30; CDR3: CAWSGGPNEKLFF; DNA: TGTGCCTGGAGCGGGGGACCTAATGAAAAACTGTTTTTT
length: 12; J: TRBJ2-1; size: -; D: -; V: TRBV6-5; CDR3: CASSYSPQEQFF; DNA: TGTGCCAGCAGTTACTCCCCCCAGGAGCAGTTCTTC
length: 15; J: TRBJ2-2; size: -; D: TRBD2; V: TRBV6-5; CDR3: CASSRTSGGSGELFF; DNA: TGTGCCAGCAGCCGCACTAGCGGGGGTTCGGGGGAGCTGTTTTTT
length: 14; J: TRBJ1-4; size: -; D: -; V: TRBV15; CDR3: CATSRDLANEKLFF; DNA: TGTGCCACCAGCAGAGATCTTGCGAATGAAAAACTGTTTTTT
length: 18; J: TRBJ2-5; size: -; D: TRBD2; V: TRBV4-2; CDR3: CASSQDPGLAGNQETQYF; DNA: TGTGCCAGCAGCCAAGATCCCGGACTAGCGGGGAATCAAGAGACCCAGTACTTC
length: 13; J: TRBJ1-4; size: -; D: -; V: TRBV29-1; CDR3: CSVESGEGEKLFF; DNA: TGCAGCGTTGAGTCAGGGGAAGGTGAAAAACTGTTTTTT
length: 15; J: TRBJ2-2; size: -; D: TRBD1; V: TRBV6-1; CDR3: CASTGDRANTGELFF; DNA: TGTGCCAGCACCGGGGACAGGGCGAACACCGGGGAGCTGTTTTTT
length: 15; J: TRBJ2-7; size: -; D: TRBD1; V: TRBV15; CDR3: CATSRVQGVGDEQYF; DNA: TGTGCCACCAGCAGGGTACAGGGGGTTGGGGACGAGCAGTACTTC
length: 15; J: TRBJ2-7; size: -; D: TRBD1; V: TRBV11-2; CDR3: CASSLEPGGAGEQYF; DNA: TGTGCCAGCAGCTTAGAGCCAGGGGGCGCGGGGGAGCAGTACTTC
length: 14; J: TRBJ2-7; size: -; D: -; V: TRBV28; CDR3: CASKRGTPRDEQYF; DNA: TGTGCCAGCAAGAGAGGCACCCCCAGAGACGAGCAGTACTTC
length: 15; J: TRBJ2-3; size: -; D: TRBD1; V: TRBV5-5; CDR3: CASSLVGTGGHTQYF; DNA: TGTGCCAGCAGCTTGGTAGGGACAGGGGGCCATACGCAGTATTTT
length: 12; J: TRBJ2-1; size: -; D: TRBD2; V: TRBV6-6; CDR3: CASSYPGGPQFF; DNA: TGTGCCAGCAGTTACCCGGGAGGTCCGCAGTTCTTC
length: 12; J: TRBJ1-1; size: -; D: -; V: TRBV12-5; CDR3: CASGPGISEASF; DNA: TGTGCTAGTGGCCCAGGAATATCCGAAGCTTCCTTT
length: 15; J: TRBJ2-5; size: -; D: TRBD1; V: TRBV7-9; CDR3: CASSSSRDRAETQYF; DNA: TGTGCCAGCAGCTCGTCCCGGGACAGGGCCGAGACCCAGTACTTC
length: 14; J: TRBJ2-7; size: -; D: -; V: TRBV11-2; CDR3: CASSLGLGEYEQYF; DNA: TGTGCCAGCAGCTTAGGACTAGGGGAGTACGAGCAGTACTTC
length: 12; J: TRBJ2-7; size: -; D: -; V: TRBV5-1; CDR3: CASQSGDTEQYF; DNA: TGCGCCAGCCAATCAGGGGACACTGAGCAGTACTTC
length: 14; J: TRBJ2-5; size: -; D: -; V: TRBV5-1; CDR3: CASSLAGEQETQYF; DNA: TGCGCCAGCAGCTTGGCCGGGGAGCAAGAGACCCAGTACTTC
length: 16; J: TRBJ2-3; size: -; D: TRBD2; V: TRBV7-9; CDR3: CASSPGTSKVADTQYF; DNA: TGTGCCAGCAGCCCGGGGACTAGCAAAGTCGCAGATACGCAGTATTTT
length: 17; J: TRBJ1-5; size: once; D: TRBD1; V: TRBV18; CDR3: CASSPSGGSRSNQPQHF; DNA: TGTGCCAGCTCACCGTCAGGGGGTAGTCGAAGCAATCAGCCCCAGCATTTT
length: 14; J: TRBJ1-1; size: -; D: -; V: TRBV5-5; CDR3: CASSFSRVGTEAFF; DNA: TGTGCCAGCAGCTTCTCCAGGGTAGGGACTGAAGCTTTCTTT
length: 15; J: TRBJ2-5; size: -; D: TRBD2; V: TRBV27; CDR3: CASSPRGGLQETQYF; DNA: TGTGCCAGCAGTCCGCGGGGGGGACTCCAAGAGACCCAGTACTTC
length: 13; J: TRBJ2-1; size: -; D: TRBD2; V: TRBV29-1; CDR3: CSVLSGSHNEQFF; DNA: TGCAGCGTTCTTAGCGGGAGCCACAATGAGCAGTTCTTC
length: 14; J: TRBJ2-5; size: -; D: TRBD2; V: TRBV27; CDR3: CASSPISGQETQYF; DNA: TGTGCCAGCAGTCCCATTAGCGGGCAAGAGACCCAGTACTTC
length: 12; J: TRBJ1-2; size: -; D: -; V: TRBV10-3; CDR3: CAISNDRSGYTF; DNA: TGTGCCATCAGTAACGACAGGAGTGGCTACACCTTC
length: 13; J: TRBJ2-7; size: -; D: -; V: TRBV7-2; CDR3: CASTAGNSYEQYF; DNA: TGTGCCAGCACGGCAGGGAATTCCTACGAGCAGTACTTC
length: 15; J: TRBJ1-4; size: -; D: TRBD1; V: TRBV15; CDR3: CATSPQGTGVKKLFF; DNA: TGTGCCACCAGCCCCCAGGGGACAGGGGTAAAAAAACTGTTTTTT
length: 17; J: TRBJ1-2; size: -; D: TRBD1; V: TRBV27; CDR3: CASSLTGQGPSNYGYTF; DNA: TGTGCCAGCAGTCTTACGGGACAGGGGCCTTCTAACTATGGCTACACCTTC
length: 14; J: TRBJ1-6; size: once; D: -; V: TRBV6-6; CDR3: CASSPLEYNSPLHF; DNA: TGTGCCAGCAGCCCCCTAGAATATAATTCACCCCTCCACTTT
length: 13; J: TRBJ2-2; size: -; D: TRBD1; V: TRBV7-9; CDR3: CASSWTGAGELFF; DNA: TGTGCCAGCAGCTGGACAGGGGCCGGGGAGCTGTTTTTT
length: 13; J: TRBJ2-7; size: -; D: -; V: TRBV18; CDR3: CASSVDNSYEQYF; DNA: TGTGCCAGCTCAGTGGACAACTCCTACGAGCAGTACTTC
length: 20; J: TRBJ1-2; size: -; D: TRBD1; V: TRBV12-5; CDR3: CASGFSEHGTGGLTNYGYTF; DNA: TGTGCTAGTGGTTTCTCGGAACATGGGACAGGGGGGTTGACTAACTATGGCTACACCTTC
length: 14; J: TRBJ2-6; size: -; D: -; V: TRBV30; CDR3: CAWSGLGGANVLTF; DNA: TGTGCCTGGAGTGGGCTCGGGGGGGCCAACGTCCTGACTTTC
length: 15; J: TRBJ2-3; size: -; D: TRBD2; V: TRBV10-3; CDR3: CAISELAGTRVSQYF; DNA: TGTGCCATCAGTGAGTTAGCGGGGACCCGCGTGTCGCAGTATTTT
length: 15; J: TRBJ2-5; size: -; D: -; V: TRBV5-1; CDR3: CASSLAVGVRETQYF; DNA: TGCGCCAGCAGCTTGGCCGTGGGTGTGAGGGAGACCCAGTACTTC
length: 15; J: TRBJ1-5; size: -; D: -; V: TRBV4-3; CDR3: CASSQSQGSNQPQHF; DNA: TGCGCCAGCAGCCAGAGTCAGGGAAGCAATCAGCCCCAGCATTTT
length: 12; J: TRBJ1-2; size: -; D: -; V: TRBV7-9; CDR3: CASSSPGEGYTF; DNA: TGTGCCAGCAGTTCCCCAGGGGAGGGCTACACCTTC
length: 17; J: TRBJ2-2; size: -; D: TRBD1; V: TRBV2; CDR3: CASSVPRGTGNTGELFF; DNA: TGTGCCAGCAGTGTACCAAGGGGGACAGGGAACACCGGGGAGCTGTTTTTT
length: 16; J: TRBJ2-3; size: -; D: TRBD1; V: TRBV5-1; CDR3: CASSLGQGAGTDTQYF; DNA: TGCGCCAGCAGCTTGGGGCAGGGGGCCGGAACAGATACGCAGTATTTT
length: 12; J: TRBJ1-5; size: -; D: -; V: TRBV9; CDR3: CASSAGGQPQHF; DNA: TGTGCCAGCAGCGCGGGGGGACAGCCCCAGCATTTT
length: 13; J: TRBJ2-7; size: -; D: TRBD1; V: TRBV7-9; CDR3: CASSSRDRREQYF; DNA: TGTGCCAGCAGCTCCCGGGACAGGCGCGAGCAGTACTTC
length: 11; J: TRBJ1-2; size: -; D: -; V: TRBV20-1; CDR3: CSAREGGGYTF; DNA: TGCAGTGCTAGAGAGGGAGGTGGCTACACCTTC
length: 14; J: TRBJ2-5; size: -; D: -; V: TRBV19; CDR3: CASSISGGQETQYF; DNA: TGTGCCAGTAGTATTTCAGGGGGGCAAGAGACCCAGTACTTC
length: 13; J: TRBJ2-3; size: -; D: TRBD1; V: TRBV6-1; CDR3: CASSGQGPDTQYF; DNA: TGTGCCAGCAGTGGACAGGGGCCAGATACGCAGTATTTT
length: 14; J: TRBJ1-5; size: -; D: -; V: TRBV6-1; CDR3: CASTPLGPNQPQHF; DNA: TGTGCCAGCACCCCTCTAGGTCCAAATCAGCCCCAGCATTTT
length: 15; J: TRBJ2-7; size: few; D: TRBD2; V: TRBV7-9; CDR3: CASSFLAGGSYEQYF; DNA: TGTGCCAGCAGCTTCCTTGCGGGAGGGTCCTACGAGCAGTACTTC
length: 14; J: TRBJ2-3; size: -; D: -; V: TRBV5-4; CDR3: CASSRRAGPDTQYF; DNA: TGTGCCAGCAGCCGGAGGGCCGGGCCAGATACGCAGTATTTT
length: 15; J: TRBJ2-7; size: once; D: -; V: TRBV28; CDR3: CASSFQASADREQYF; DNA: TGTGCCAGCAGTTTTCAGGCTTCCGCCGATCGCGAGCAGTACTTC
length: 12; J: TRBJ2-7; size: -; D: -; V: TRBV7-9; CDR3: CSSSSTLYEQYF; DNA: TGTTCCAGCAGCTCTACCCTTTACGAGCAGTACTTC
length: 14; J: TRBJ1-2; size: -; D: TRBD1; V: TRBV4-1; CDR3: CASSQAGQGYGYTF; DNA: TGCGCCAGCAGCCAAGCTGGACAGGGCTATGGCTACACCTTC
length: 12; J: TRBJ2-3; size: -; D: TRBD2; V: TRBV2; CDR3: CASTGQRGTQYF; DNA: TGTGCCAGCACCGGGCAGCGGGGTACGCAGTATTTT
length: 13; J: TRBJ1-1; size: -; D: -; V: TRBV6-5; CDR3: CASSRSPDTEAFF; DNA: TGTGCCAGCAGTCGCTCCCCGGACACTGAAGCTTTCTTT
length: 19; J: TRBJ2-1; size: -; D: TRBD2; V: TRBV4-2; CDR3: CASSQEGLLGLVSYNEQFF; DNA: TGTGCCAGCAGCCAAGAGGGCTTGCTAGGACTAGTCTCCTACAATGAGCAGTTCTTC
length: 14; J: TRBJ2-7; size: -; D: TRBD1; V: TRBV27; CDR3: CASSEDWGTGEQYF; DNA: TGTGCCAGCAGCGAGGACTGGGGGACAGGTGAGCAGTACTTC
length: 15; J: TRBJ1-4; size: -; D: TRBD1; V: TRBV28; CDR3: CASSKDRGWNEKLFF; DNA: TGTGCCAGCAGCAAGGACAGGGGATGGAATGAAAAACTGTTTTTT
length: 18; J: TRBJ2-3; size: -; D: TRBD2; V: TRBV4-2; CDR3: CASSQGLRLAVQTDTQYF; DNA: TGTGCCAGCAGCCAAGGCCTCCGACTAGCGGTCCAAACAGATACGCAGTATTTT